The present T cell receptor beta chain was sequenced within a study of OX40 agonist ivuxolimab in advanced cancers. Study summary: Those enrolled were 82.7% male, with a mean age of about 60 years and ages from roughly 20 to 90.

Sequencing was performed with immunoSEQ multiplex PCR; in TCRdb, only in-frame clones are kept and a portion is missing. The sample has around 86,000 clones; about 93% are singletons. Trimming removed 6 bases from V and 0 bases from J, with 18 bases in between. Germline lookup yields CDR1 MDHEN and CDR2 SYDVKM. The CDR3 runs to 16 residues. The receptor was isolated from an adult with an advanced solid tumor such as melanoma, head and neck, liver or kidney cancer. The gene calls are TRBV28 and TRBJ2-7; no clear D gene. The source material was CD4+ or CD8+ T cells sorted from blood, sampled in a trial of the OX40 agonist ivuxolimab. Here the CDR3 DNA reads TGTGCCAGCAGCCGGCTGGCCGGAGCGAGCTCCTACGAGCAGTACTTC. Its translation is CASSRLAGASSYEQYF. The full variable domain, completed using reference TRBV28 and TRBJ2-7, is DVKVTQSSRYLVKRTGEKVFLECVQDMDHENMFWYRQDPGLGLRLIYFSYDVKMKEKGDIPEGYSVSREKKERFSLILESASTNQTSMYLCASSRLAGASSYEQYFGPGTRLTVT.